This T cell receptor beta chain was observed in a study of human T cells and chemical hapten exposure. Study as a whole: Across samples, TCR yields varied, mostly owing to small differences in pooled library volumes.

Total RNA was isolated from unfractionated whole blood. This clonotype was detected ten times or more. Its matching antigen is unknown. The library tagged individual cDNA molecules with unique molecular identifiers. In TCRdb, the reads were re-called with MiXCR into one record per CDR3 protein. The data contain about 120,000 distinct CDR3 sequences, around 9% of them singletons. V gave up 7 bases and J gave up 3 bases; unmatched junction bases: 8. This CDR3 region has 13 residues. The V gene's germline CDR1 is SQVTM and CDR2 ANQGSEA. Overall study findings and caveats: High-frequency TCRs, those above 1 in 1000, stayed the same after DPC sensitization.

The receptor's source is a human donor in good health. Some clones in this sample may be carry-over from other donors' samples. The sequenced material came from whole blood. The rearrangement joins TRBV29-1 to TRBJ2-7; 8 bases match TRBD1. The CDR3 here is CSGKIGQGYEQYF. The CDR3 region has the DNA TGCAGCGGCAAAATCGGACAGGGCTACGAGCAGTACTTC.